The next 12 T cell receptor beta chains were all read from a single sample in a study of cytomegalovirus exposure and HLA in healthy donors. The PCR ran on 60 Vbeta and 13 Jbeta primers. Assay: immunoSEQ multiplex PCR; the TCRdb copy retains only in-frame clones and omits some. This sample has fewer than 100,000 clones; around 73% occur once, and the top ten carry 3.4%. The source material was PBMCs. The receptors come from a man aged 40-50 years in good health and CMV-seronegative.

The chain couples TRBV30 to TRBJ2-6; D is ambiguous. CDR3 length: 15 amino acids. The V gene lost 0 bases and the J gene lost 2 bases, with 8 bases spanning the gap. Germline CDR1 reads GTSNPN; CDR2 reads SVGIG (reference sequence). CDR3 nucleotide sequence: TGTGCCTGGAGTGTACGAGCGACTGGGGCCAACGTCCTGACTTTC. Its translation is CAWSVRATGANVLTF.

This clone appeared a single time. The chain uses TRBV30 and TRBJ1-2; no clear D gene. Trimming cost V 2 bases and J 0 bases, with 10 bases left between them. The CDR3 contains 14 residues. Germline CDR1 and CDR2: GTSNPN and SVGIG (reference sequence). Here the CDR3 DNA reads TGTGCCTGGAGTCCCCGGGGTACTAACTATGGCTACACCTTC. Encoded protein: CAWSPRGTNYGYTF.

The CDR3 DNA is TGTGCCAGCAGTGTCGGCGGCCGGAACACTGAAGCTTTCTTT. Its translation: CASSVGGRNTEAFF. This chain uses TRBV6-1 with TRBJ1-1; D call uncertain. Germline-derived CDR1 and CDR2 are MNHNS and SASEGT. The CDR3 is made up of 14 amino acids. V shed 4 bases and J shed 1 base, with 10 bases lying between them.

This chain connects TRBV29-1 to TRBJ1-1, with D hard to call. The germline gives CDR1 SQVTM, CDR2 ANQGSEA. The CDR3 length is 13 residues. V lost 4 bases and J 8 bases, leaving 17 bases between the germline ends. CDR3 nucleotides: TGCAGCGTTGCGGGAGCAACCAACGGCGAAGCTTTCTTT. Protein sequence: CSVAGATNGEAFF. Full variable domain (outside the CDR3, taken from reference TRBV29-1 and TRBJ1-1): SAVISQKPSRDICQRGTSLTIQCQVDSQVTMMFWYRQQPGQSLTLIATANQGSEATYESGFVIDKFPISRPNLTFSTLTVSNMSPEDSSIYLCSVAGATNGEAFFGQGTRLTVV.

Written as DNA, the CDR3 is TGTGCCAGCAGCTTAGGCAGGTCCACTGAAGCTTTCTTT. Amino acid sequence: CASSLGRSTEAFF. The chain recombines TRBV11-2 with TRBJ1-1; no firm D call. The CDR3 sequence is 13 residues long. Trimming took off 1 base at V and 4 bases at J, with 7 bases between the two ends. CDR1 SGHAT and CDR2 FQNNGV come from the germline V gene.

This clone has more than one count but fewer than ten. The chain links TRBV7-9 to TRBJ2-7; 9 positions agree with TRBD2. The germline CDR1 and CDR2 sequences are SEHNR and FQNEAQ (reference sequence). J gave up 7 bases and V 5 bases, and 9 bases lay outside the gene matches. The CDR3 has 14 residues. CDR3 in amino acids: CASSLSGGLREQYF. The CDR3 nucleotides are TGTGCCAGCAGCCTTAGCGGGGGCCTTCGGGAGCAGTACTTC.

This chain connects TRBV28 to TRBJ1-6; a possible D gene is TRBD1 (5 bases). This CDR3 spans 14 amino acids. V was clipped by 6 bases and J by 3 bases, with 9 bases between them. Germline-derived CDR1 and CDR2 are MDHEN and SYDVKM. CDR3 sequence: CASRGEVYNSPLHF. The CDR3 DNA follows: TGTGCCAGCAGAGGGGAAGTCTATAATTCACCCCTCCACTTT.

This clone was counted many times. This chain links TRBV19 with TRBJ1-1; unclear D gene. This CDR3 is built from 12 residues. Per germline, CDR1 LNHDA and CDR2 SQIVND (reference sequence). V lost 6 bases, J lost 8 bases, and 13 bases lay in between. CDR3 protein: CASRDAEIEAFF. As DNA, the CDR3 is TGTGCCAGTAGAGACGCGGAAATCGAAGCTTTCTTT.

The V call is TRBV28, the J call TRBJ2-5; D may be TRBD2 (6 bases). Gene TRBJ2-7 matches the end of the DNA better, so the J call may be wrong. Germline loops: CDR1 MDHEN, CDR2 SYDVKM. This CDR3 region has 12 residues. CDR3 amino acids: CATHSGEYEQYF. The CDR3 DNA reads TGTGCCACCCACTCGGGGGAATACGAGCAGTACTTC.

The chain employs TRBV6-1 and TRBJ2-7; D remains ambiguous. The length of the CDR3 is 14 residues. Trimming took 3 bases from V and 0 from J, leaving 9 bases between them. Germline CDR1 MNHNS, CDR2 SASEGT. Here the CDR3 reads CASSDFPSSYEQYF. The CDR3 DNA sequence: TGTGCCAGCAGTGATTTTCCGAGCTCCTACGAGCAGTACTTC.

This clone was recorded only once. V usage is TRBV5-5 and J usage is TRBJ2-7, with 11 bases that match TRBD1. CDR1 SGHKS and CDR2 YYEKEE come from the germline V gene (reference sequence). The CDR3 runs to 16 residues. Trimming at V came to 0 bases and at J to 7 bases, leaving 9 bases not matched to a gene. CDR3 amino acids: CASSLALGQGAKEQYF. For the CDR3, the DNA is TGTGCCAGCAGCTTGGCGCTAGGACAGGGGGCCAAGGAGCAGTACTTC.

The V gene is TRBV9, the J gene TRBJ1-2, with D possibly being TRBD1 (5 bases). The CDR3 has 15 residues. Germline assignment: CDR1 SGDLS and CDR2 YYNGEE. V was shortened by 0 bases and J by 0 bases, with 9 bases between the two germline ends. The CDR3 bases are TGTGCCAGCAGCGTAGGGGGACTCGCTAACTATGGCTACACCTTC. The encoded protein is CASSVGGLANYGYTF.